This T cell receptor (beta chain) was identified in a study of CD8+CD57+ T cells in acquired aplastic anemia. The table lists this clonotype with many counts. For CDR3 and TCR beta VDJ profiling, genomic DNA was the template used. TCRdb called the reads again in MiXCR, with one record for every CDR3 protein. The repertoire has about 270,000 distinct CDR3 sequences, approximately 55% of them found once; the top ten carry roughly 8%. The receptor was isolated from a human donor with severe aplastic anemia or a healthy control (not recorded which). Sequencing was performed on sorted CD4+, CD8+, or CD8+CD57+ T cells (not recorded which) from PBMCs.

The CDR3 region has the DNA TGTGCTAGTGGTAAGGGGACAGGGGGTTCTGGGGCCAACGTCCTGACTTTC. Encoded protein: CASGKGTGGSGANVLTF. This chain uses TRBV12-5 with TRBJ2-6; 11 bases are a match to TRBD1. The CDR3 has 17 amino acids. The junction had 4 bases not matched to a gene; V was cut back by 5 bases and J by 1 base. The germline V gene has CDR1 LGHNT and CDR2 FRNRAP.